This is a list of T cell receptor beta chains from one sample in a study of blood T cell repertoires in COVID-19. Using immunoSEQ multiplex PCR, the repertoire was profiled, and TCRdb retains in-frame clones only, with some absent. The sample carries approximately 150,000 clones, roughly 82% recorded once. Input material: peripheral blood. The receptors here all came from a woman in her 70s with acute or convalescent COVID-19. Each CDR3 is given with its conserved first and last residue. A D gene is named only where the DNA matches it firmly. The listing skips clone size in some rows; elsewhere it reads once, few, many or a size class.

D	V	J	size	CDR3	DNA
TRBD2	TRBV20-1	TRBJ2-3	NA	CRGGTDTQYF	TGCCGCGGGGGGACAGATACGCAGTATTTT
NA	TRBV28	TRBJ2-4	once	CASSPPAKNIQYF	TGTGCCAGCAGTCCTCCAGCCAAAAACATTCAGTACTTC
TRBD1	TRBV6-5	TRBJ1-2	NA	CASSYSLGQASYGYTF	TGTGCCAGCAGTTACTCGCTCGGACAGGCGAGCTATGGCTACACCTTC
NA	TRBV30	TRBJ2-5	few	CAWRRRAGETQYF	TGTGCCTGGAGGCGGAGGGCCGGGGAGACCCAGTACTTC
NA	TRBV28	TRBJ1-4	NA	CASSLPGRGILFF	TGTGCCAGCAGTTTGCCAGGGCGGGGAATACTGTTTTTT
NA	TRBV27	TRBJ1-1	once	CASIGQLEAFF	TGTGCCAGCATTGGGCAGCTTGAAGCTTTCTTT
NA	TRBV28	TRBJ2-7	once	CASRSVMKGGGYEQYF	TGTGCCAGCAGATCCGTTATGAAGGGAGGGGGCTACGAGCAGTACTTC
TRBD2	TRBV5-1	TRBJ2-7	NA	CASSLGLAGGDLSYEQYF	TGCGCCAGCAGCTTGGGACTAGCGGGGGGTGACCTCTCCTACGAGCAGTACTTC
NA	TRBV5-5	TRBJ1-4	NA	CASSLAGSEKLFF	TGTGCCAGCAGCTTGGCGGGGTCCGAAAAACTGTTTTTT
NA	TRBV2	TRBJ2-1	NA	CATQESPRRHEQFF	TGTGCCACCCAGGAAAGCCCAAGGAGGCATGAGCAGTTCTTC
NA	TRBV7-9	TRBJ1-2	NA	CASSLVGPLNYGYTF	TGTGCCAGCAGCTTAGTTGGCCCTCTCAACTATGGCTACACCTTC
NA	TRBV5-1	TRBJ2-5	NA	CASSLEVLRGDGETQYF	TGCGCCAGCAGCTTGGAAGTTTTACGGGGAGACGGTGAGACCCAGTACTTC
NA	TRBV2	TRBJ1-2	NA	CASSDELSNYGYTF	TGTGCCAGCAGTGATGAACTGTCTAACTATGGCTACACCTTC
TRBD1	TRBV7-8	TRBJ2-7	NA	CASSLTGRSPYEQYF	TGTGCCAGCAGCCTGACAGGGAGATCCCCATACGAGCAGTACTTC
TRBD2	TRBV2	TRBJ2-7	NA	CASSERAGGAFEQYF	TGTGCCAGCAGTGAACGAGCGGGGGGGGCGTTCGAGCAGTACTTC
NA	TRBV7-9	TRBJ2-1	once	CASSLGSAGGFSEQFF	TGTGCCAGCAGCTTAGGATCCGCCGGGGGATTCAGTGAGCAGTTCTTC
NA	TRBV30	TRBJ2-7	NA	CAWSSVREQYF	TGTGCCTGGAGTTCGGTTCGCGAGCAGTACTTC
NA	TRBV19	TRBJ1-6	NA	CASSIDTGEYSPLHF	TGTGCCAGTAGTATAGATACCGGGGAATATTCACCCCTCCACTTT
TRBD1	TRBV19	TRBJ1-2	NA	CASSGTEPFYGYTF	TGTGCCAGTAGCGGGACAGAACCCTTCTATGGCTACACCTTC
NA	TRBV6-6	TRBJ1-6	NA	CASSPLNRWAGNSPLHF	TGTGCCAGCAGTCCCCTCAACCGCTGGGCTGGTAATTCACCCCTCCACTTT
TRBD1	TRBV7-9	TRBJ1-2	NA	CASSPRTGSYGYTF	TGTGCCAGCAGCCCGAGGACAGGATCCTATGGCTACACCTTC
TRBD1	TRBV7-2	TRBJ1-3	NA	CASALHGTGMTGNTIYF	TGTGCCAGTGCCTTGCACGGGACAGGGATGACTGGAAACACCATATATTTT
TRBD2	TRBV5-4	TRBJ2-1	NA	CASSLAGRGTYNEQFF	TGTGCCAGCAGCTTGGCGGGGCGGGGGACCTACAATGAGCAGTTCTTC
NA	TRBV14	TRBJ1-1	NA	CASSRDPAGGRVEAFF	TGTGCCAGCAGCCGAGACCCAGCGGGGGGGCGGGTTGAAGCTTTCTTT
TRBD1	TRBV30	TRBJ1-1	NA	CAWSVHRGATNTEAFF	TGTGCCTGGAGTGTACACAGGGGGGCAACGAACACTGAAGCTTTCTTT
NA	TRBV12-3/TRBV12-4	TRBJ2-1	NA	CASSLADHNEQFF	TGTGCCAGCAGTTTGGCGGATCACAATGAGCAGTTCTTC
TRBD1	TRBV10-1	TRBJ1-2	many	CASSADRGDGYTF	TGCGCCAGCAGCGCAGACAGGGGAGATGGCTACACCTTC
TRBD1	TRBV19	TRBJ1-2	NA	CASSLHAGQVGYGYTF	TGTGCCAGTAGTTTACACGCCGGACAGGTTGGCTATGGCTACACCTTC
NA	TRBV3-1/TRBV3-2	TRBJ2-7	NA	CASSQGRSSYEQYF	TGTGCCAGCAGCCAAGGCCGCAGCTCCTACGAGCAGTACTTC
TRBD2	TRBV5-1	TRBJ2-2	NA	CASSLETSRNTGELFF	TGCGCCAGCAGCTTGGAGACTAGCAGGAACACCGGGGAGCTGTTTTTT
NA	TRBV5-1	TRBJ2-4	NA	CASSLEIGTTKNIQYF	TGCGCCAGCAGCTTGGAGATCGGGACAACCAAAAACATTCAGTACTTC
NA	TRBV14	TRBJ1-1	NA	CASSQVMGATAFF	TGTGCCAGCAGCCAAGTAATGGGCGCAACCGCTTTCTTT
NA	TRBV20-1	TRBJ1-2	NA	CSASITRVGYTF	TGCAGTGCTAGTATTACCAGGGTAGGCTACACCTTC
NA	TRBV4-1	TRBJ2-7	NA	CASSPQPGSPTYEQYF	TGCGCCAGCAGCCCGCAACCCGGGAGTCCAACCTACGAGCAGTACTTC
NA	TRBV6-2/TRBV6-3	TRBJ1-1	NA	CASSYWTGTTNTEAFF	TGTGCCAGCAGTTACTGGACCGGGACAACGAACACTGAAGCTTTCTTT
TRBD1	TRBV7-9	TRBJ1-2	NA	CASSLPGGVINYGYTF	TGTGCCAGCAGCTTACCAGGGGGCGTCATTAACTATGGCTACACCTTC
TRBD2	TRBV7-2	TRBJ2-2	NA	CASSLVPHWREGVTGELFF	TGTGCCAGCAGCTTAGTCCCCCATTGGCGGGAGGGGGTCACCGGGGAGCTGTTTTTT
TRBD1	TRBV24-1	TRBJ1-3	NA	CATSDSGTASGNTIYF	TGTGCCACCAGTGATTCCGGGACAGCCTCTGGAAACACCATATATTTT
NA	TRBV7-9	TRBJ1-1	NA	CASSLEGGITEAFF	TGTGCCAGCAGCTTAGAAGGGGGTATAACTGAAGCTTTCTTT
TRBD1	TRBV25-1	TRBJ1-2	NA	CASSEFEGASYGYTF	TGTGCCAGCAGTGAATTCGAGGGGGCCTCCTATGGCTACACCTTC
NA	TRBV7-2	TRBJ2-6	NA	CASSLGVPGANVLTF	TGTGCCAGCAGCTTAGGAGTCCCTGGGGCCAACGTCCTGACTTTC
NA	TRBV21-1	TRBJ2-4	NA	CASSYPTGVAKNIQYF	TGTGCCAGCAGCTATCCAACAGGGGTGGCCAAAAACATTCAGTACTTC
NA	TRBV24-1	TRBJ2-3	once	CATSDPGEGTDTQYF	TGTGCCACCAGTGATCCGGGAGAAGGCACAGATACGCAGTATTTT
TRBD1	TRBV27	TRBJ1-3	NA	CASSASTGFGNTIYF	TGTGCCAGCAGTGCCTCGACAGGGTTCGGAAACACCATATATTTT
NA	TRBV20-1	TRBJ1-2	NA	CSALREYGYTF	TGCAGTGCCCTCCGAGAATATGGCTACACCTTC